Listed here is a single TCR beta chain. Its cognate antigen is unknown. Time point in this sample: cycle 4 day 1 (C4D1), after five to seven weeks of nivolumab. No patient escaped relapse after autologous stem cell transplantation, and brentuximab vedotin exposure varied. Germline loops: CDR1 SGHRS, CDR2 YFSETQ. J was trimmed by 0 bases and V by 4 bases; bases with no gene match: 7. There are 17 residues in the CDR3. This sample stems from a study of PD-1 blockade in classical Hodgkin lymphoma. Points from the study as a whole: Newly diagnosed and completely responding patients shared comparable baseline diversity. Repertoire difference causes, possibly disease activity or prior therapy, remain undefined. Later analyses included only patients treated at least 1 year post-ASCT.

Using immunoSEQ multiplex PCR, the repertoire was profiled, and TCRdb retains in-frame clones only, with some absent. In the table there are roughly 100,000 clones, more than 85% of which are singletons. Sequencing was performed on peripheral blood mononuclear cells (PBMCs), taken before the fourth cycle of nivolumab. The origin of this receptor is a human donor with classical Hodgkin lymphoma. The chain links TRBV5-1 to TRBJ2-7; 13 nucleotides line up with TRBD2. The CDR3 nucleotides read TGCGCCAGCAGCCCGGGGACTAGCGGGATGTTCTCCTACGAGCAGTACTTC. Encoded protein: CASSPGTSGMFSYEQYF.